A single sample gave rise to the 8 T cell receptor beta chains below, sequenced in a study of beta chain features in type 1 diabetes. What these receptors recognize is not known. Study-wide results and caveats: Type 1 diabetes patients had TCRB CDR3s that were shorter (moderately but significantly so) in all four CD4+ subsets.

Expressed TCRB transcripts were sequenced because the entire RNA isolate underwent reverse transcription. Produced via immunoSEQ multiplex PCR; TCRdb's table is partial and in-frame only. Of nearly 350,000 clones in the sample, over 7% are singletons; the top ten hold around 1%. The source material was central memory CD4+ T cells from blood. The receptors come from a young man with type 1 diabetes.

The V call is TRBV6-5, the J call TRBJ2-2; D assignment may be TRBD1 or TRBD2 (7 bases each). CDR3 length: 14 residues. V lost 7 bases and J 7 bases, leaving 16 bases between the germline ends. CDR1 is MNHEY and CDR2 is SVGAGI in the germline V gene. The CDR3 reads CASTRQGGNGELFF. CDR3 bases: TGTGCCAGCACTCGACAGGGAGGGAACGGGGAGCTGTTTTTT.

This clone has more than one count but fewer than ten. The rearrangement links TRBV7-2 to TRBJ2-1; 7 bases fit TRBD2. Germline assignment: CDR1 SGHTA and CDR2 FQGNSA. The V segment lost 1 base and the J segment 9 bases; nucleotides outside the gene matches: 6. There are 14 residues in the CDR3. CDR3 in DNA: TGTGCCAGCAGCTTAGAGCGGGGCTCAGGTGAGCAGTTCTTC. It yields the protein CASSLERGSGEQFF. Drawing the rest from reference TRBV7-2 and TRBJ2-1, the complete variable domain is GAGVSQSPSNKVTEKGKDVELRCDPISGHTALYWYRQSLGQGLEFLIYFQGNSAPDKSGLPSDRFSAERTGGSVSTLTIQRTQQEDSAVYLCASSLERGSGEQFFGPGTRLTVL.

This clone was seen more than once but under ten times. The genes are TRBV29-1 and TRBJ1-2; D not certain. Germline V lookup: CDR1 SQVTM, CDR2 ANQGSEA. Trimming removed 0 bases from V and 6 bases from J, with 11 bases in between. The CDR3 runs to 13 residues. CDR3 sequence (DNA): TGCAGCGTTGAAGAAGGGTACCAAGATGGCTACACCTTC. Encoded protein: CSVEEGYQDGYTF. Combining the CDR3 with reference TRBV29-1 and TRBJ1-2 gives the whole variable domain SAVISQKPSRDICQRGTSLTIQCQVDSQVTMMFWYRQQPGQSLTLIATANQGSEATYESGFVIDKFPISRPNLTFSTLTVSNMSPEDSSIYLCSVEEGYQDGYTFGSGTRLTVV.

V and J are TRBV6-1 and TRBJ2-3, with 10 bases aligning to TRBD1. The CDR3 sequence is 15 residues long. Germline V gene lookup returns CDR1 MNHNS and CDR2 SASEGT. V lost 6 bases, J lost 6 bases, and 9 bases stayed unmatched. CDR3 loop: CASSRDRGSLDTQYF. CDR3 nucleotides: TGTGCCAGCAGCCGGGACAGGGGAAGTTTGGATACGCAGTATTTT.

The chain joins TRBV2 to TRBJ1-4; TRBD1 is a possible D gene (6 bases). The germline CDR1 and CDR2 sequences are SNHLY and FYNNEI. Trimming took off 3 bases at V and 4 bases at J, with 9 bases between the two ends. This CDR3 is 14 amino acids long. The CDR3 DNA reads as TGTGCCAGCAGTGATCACAGGGATAATGAAAAACTGTTTTTT. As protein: CASSDHRDNEKLFF. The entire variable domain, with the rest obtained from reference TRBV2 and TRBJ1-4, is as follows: EPEVTQTPSHQVTQMGQEVILRCVPISNHLYFYWYRQILGQKVEFLVSFYNNEISEKSEIFDDQFSVERPDGSNFTLKIRSTKLEDSAMYFCASSDHRDNEKLFFGSGTQLSVL.

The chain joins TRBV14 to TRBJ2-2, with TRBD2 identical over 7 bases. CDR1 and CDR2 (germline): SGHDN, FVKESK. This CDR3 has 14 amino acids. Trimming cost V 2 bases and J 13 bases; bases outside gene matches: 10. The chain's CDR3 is CASSQPGSGRGLFF. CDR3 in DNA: TGTGCCAGCAGCCAACCTGGATCAGGGAGGGGGCTGTTTTTT. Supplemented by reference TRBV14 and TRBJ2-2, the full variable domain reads EAGVTQFPSHSVIEKGQTVTLRCDPISGHDNLYWYRRVMGKEIKFLLHFVKESKQDESGMPNNRFLAERTGGTYSTLKVQPAELEDSGVYFCASSQPGSGRGLFFGEGSRLTVL.

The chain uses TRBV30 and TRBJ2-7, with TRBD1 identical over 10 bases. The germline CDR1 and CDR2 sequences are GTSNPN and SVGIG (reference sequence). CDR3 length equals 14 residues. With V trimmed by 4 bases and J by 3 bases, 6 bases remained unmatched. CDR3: CAWTTGGIGYEQYF. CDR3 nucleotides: TGTGCCTGGACGACAGGGGGCATTGGCTACGAGCAGTACTTC.

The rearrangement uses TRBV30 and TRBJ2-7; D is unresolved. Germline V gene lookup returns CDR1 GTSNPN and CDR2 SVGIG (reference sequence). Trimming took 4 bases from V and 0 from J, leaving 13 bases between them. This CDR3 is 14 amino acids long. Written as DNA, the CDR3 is TGTGCCTGGAATCTACGACTGAACTCCTACGAGCAGTACTTC. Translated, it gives CAWNLRLNSYEQYF. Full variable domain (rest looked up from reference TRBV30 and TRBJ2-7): SQTIHQWPATLVQPVGSPLSLECTVEGTSNPNLYWYRQAAGRGLQLLFYSVGIGQISSEVPQNLSASRPQDRQFILSSKKLLLSDSGFYLCAWNLRLNSYEQYFGPGTRLTVT.